The 19 T cell receptor beta chains below were found in one sample sequenced in a study of blood T cell repertoires in COVID-19. The data were produced by immunoSEQ multiplex PCR, yet TCRdb's version contains in-frame clones alone and is incomplete. The sample holds approximately 220,000 clones, 87% seen once. The sequencing input was PBMCs or T cells enriched from blood (not recorded which). Receptors originate from a woman aged 30 to 39 with acute COVID-19.

V is TRBV4-2 and J is TRBJ2-3, with 9 bases matching TRBD1. The V gene's germline CDR1 is LGHNA and CDR2 YNFKEQ. The CDR3 is made up of 17 amino acids. V gave up 0 bases and J gave up 2 bases; unmatched junction bases: 6. Here the CDR3 DNA reads TGTGCCAGCAGCCAAGATGAGGGGACAGGGTCCACAGATACGCAGTATTTT. This gives the protein CASSQDEGTGSTDTQYF.

CDR3 bases: TGTGCCACCAGCAGAGATAAGGGGAATCGAGAGACCCAGTACTTC. Amino acids: CATSRDKGNRETQYF. V is TRBV15 and J is TRBJ2-5, with D possibly being TRBD1 (5 bases). The CDR3 is made up of 15 amino acids. Deletions cut 0 bases from V and 4 bases from J, with 12 bases between. Germline CDR1 reads LNHNV; CDR2 reads YYDKDF (reference sequence).

The chain employs TRBV6-2 or TRBV6-3 and TRBJ2-1, with a tentative D call TRBD2 (6 bases). This CDR3 contains 13 residues. From germline, CDR1 is MNHEY and CDR2 SVGEGT. The V gene lost 2 bases and the J gene lost 8 bases, with 10 bases spanning the gap. The DNA for the CDR3 is TGTGCCAGCAGTTACGGGGGGATCGATGAGCAGTTCTTC. It translates to CASSYGGIDEQFF.

CDR3: CASSPGFTEAFF. CDR3 nucleotides: TGTGCCAGCAGCCCGGGATTCACTGAAGCTTTCTTT. The gene calls are TRBV7-2 and TRBJ1-1; D is uncertain. CDR1 and CDR2 from the germline V gene are SGHTA and FQGNSA. The CDR3 runs to 12 residues. V was clipped by 5 bases and J by 4 bases, with 8 bases between them.

The gene calls are TRBV13 and TRBJ2-1, with 9 bases matching TRBD1. V lost 4 bases, J lost 6 bases, and 1 base stayed unmatched. Germline CDR1 and CDR2: PRHDT and FYEKMQ (reference sequence). The CDR3 is 13 residues long. The CDR3 reads CASSSGQGNEQFF. The CDR3 coding sequence is TGTGCCAGCAGCTCGGGACAGGGCAATGAGCAGTTCTTC.

This chain joins TRBV5-4 and TRBJ1-3; 10 bases align to TRBD1. Trimming took 4 bases from V and 6 from J; bases not matched to a gene: 7. CDR3 length: 15 residues. Germline V CDR1 and CDR2: SGHNT, YYREEE (reference sequence). The CDR3, as DNA: TGTGCCAGCAGCCCGACAGGGGGCGTTGAAAACACCATATATTTT. This gives the protein CASSPTGGVENTIYF.

Only a few counts were recorded for this clone. The rearrangement joins TRBV7-6 to TRBJ2-5; TRBD1 matches 9 bases. Germline V gene lookup returns CDR1 SGHVS and CDR2 FNYEAQ. The CDR3 consists of 16 residues. The ends lost 5 bases at V and 5 bases at J; junction bases unmatched: 12. The CDR3 DNA sequence: TGTGCCAGCAGCCAGATCGCGGACAGGGGTAGGGAGACCCAGTACTTC. Protein sequence: CASSQIADRGRETQYF.

The V gene is TRBV12-5, the J gene TRBJ2-4, with 7 bases aligning to TRBD1. The CDR3 totals 18 residues. The germline V gene encodes CDR1 LGHNT and CDR2 FRNRAP. V dropped 5 bases and J dropped 0; count of bases not matched to a gene: 13. The DNA of the CDR3 is TGTGCTAGTGGTGCGACAGGGTTGCAGTTCATAGCCAAAAACATTCAGTACTTC. It yields the protein CASGATGLQFIAKNIQYF.

Concerning this clone itself: A much larger clone lies one base from this, so it may be a read error. The V call is TRBV6-2 or TRBV6-3, the J call TRBJ1-6, with TRBD1 matching over 7 bases. Losses at the gene ends were 6 bases for V and 9 bases for J; bases not matched to a gene: 8. Per germline, CDR1 MNHEY and CDR2 SVGEGT. This CDR3 comprises 14 residues. CDR3 nucleotides: TGTGCCAGCAGCACTACAGGGGCGACTTCACCCCTCCACTTT. It encodes CASSTTGATSPLHF.

V is TRBV5-1 and J is TRBJ1-6; TRBD1 matches 7 bases. CDR1 and CDR2 from the germline V gene are SGHRS and YFSETQ. V shed 2 bases and J 9 bases; nucleotides not matched to a gene: 8. The CDR3 loop spans 15 amino acids. CDR3 region: CASSFRDSSSSPLHF. CDR3 bases: TGCGCCAGCAGCTTCCGGGACAGCTCATCTTCACCCCTCCACTTT.

This CDR3 is CASSPGTLSNQPQHF. CDR3 sequence (DNA): TGTGCCAGCAGCCCCGGGACACTGAGCAATCAGCCCCAGCATTTT. The chain combines TRBV5-8 with TRBJ1-5; maybe TRBD1 (6 bases). V was pared by 4 bases and J by 1 base, with 12 bases between. The CDR3 has 15 residues. Per germline, CDR1 SGHTS and CDR2 YDEGEE.

The chain joins TRBV19 to TRBJ1-1, with 7 bases identical to TRBD1. Germline lookup yields CDR1 LNHDA and CDR2 SQIVND (reference sequence). V lost 5 bases and J lost 4; bases outside the gene matches: 7. The CDR3 loop spans 14 amino acids. The CDR3 is CASSSTGLRTEAFF. CDR3 nucleotide sequence: TGTGCCAGTAGTTCGACAGGGTTACGCACTGAAGCTTTCTTT. Together with reference TRBV19 and TRBJ1-1, the CDR3 gives the full variable domain: DGGITQSPKYLFRKEGQNVTLSCEQNLNHDAMYWYRQDPGQGLRLIYYSQIVNDFQKGDIAEGYSVSREKKESFPLTVTSAQKNPTAFYLCASSSTGLRTEAFFGQGTRLTVV.

The chain carries TRBV6-2 or TRBV6-3 and TRBJ2-5; D not resolved. Germline CDR1 MNHEY, CDR2 SVGEGT. The CDR3 runs to 12 residues. V was clipped by 0 bases and J by 5 bases, with 4 bases between them. The CDR3 loop reads CASSYSSETQYF. CDR3 bases: TGTGCCAGCAGTTACTCGAGTGAGACCCAGTACTTC.

This chain connects TRBV6-1 to TRBJ2-2; perhaps TRBD2 as D (6 bases). The germline V and J ends were trimmed by 3 bases and 5 bases, with 13 bases remaining between them. The CDR3 is made up of 15 amino acids. Germline V gene sequence: CDR1 MNHNS, CDR2 SASEGT. The CDR3 is CASSDPSVYTGELFF. CDR3 DNA: TGTGCCAGCAGTGACCCTAGCGTGTATACCGGGGAGCTGTTTTTT.

The J gene is TRBJ1-1, the V gene TRBV13, with TRBD1 matching over 11 bases. The germline V gene has CDR1 PRHDT and CDR2 FYEKMQ (reference sequence). V trimming: 0 bases; J trimming: 4 bases; junction bases outside the gene matches: 16. The CDR3 is 20 residues long. The CDR3 protein is CASSLGRMGQGVHGGTEAFF. DNA of the CDR3: TGTGCCAGCAGCTTAGGCCGAATGGGACAGGGGGTGCACGGCGGCACTGAAGCTTTCTTT. The whole variable domain, remainder taken from reference TRBV13 and TRBJ1-1, is AAGVIQSPRHLIKEKRETATLKCYPIPRHDTVYWYQQGPGQDPQFLISFYEKMQSDKGSIPDRFSAQQFSDYHSELNMSSLELGDSALYFCASSLGRMGQGVHGGTEAFFGQGTRLTVV.

This rearrangement joins TRBV7-9 to TRBJ1-2; TRBD1 matches at 11 bases. The CDR3 sequence is 13 residues long. The ends lost 3 bases at V and 7 bases at J; junction bases unmatched: 1. Germline V CDR1 and CDR2: SEHNR, FQNEAQ (reference sequence). The CDR3 is CASSFGTGGGYTF. The CDR3 DNA is TGTGCCAGCAGCTTCGGGACAGGGGGTGGCTACACCTTC.

This sequence joins TRBV11-3 and TRBJ1-1; 7 nucleotides line up with TRBD1. From germline, CDR1 is SGHNT and CDR2 YENEEA. The CDR3 contains 16 residues. The trim removed 4 bases at V and 1 base at J, leaving 9 bases unmatched. In DNA, the CDR3 is TGTGCCAGCAGCTCTTCCATCGACAGGGAGAACACTGAAGCTTTCTTT. Translation: CASSSSIDRENTEAFF.

This clone was counted between two and nine times. The J gene is TRBJ2-5, the V gene TRBV27; no firm D call. CDR1 and CDR2 from the germline V gene are MNHEY and SMNVEV (reference sequence). V was shortened by 0 bases and J by 2 bases, with 7 bases between the two germline ends. The CDR3 covers 14 residues. The CDR3 DNA is TGTGCCAGCAGTTTATCATACCGGCAAGAGACCCAGTACTTC. It codes for CASSLSYRQETQYF.

V usage is TRBV15 and J usage is TRBJ2-5; the D is unclear. This CDR3 is built from 18 residues. V shed 4 bases and J shed 5 bases, with 26 bases lying between them. CDR1 LNHNV and CDR2 YYDKDF come from the germline V gene (reference sequence). The CDR3 sequence: CATSTHEATPNPPETQYF. CDR3 nucleotides: TGTGCCACCAGCACCCACGAAGCAACCCCGAATCCACCTGAGACCCAGTACTTC.